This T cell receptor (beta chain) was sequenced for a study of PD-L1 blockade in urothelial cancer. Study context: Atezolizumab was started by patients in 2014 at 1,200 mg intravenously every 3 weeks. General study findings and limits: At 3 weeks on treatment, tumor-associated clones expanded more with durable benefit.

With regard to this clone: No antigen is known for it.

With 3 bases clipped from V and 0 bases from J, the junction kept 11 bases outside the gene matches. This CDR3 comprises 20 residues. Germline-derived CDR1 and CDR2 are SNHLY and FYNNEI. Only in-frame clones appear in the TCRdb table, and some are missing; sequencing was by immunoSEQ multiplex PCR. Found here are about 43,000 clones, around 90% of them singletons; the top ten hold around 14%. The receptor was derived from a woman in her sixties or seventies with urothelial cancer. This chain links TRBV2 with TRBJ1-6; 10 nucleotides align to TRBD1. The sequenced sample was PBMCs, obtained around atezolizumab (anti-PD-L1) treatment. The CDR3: CASSDGQGVVGASYNSPLHF. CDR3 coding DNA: TGTGCCAGCAGTGATGGACAGGGGGTTGTCGGTGCCTCCTATAATTCACCCCTCCACTTT. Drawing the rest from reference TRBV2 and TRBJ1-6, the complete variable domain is EPEVTQTPSHQVTQMGQEVILRCVPISNHLYFYWYRQILGQKVEFLVSFYNNEISEKSEIFDDQFSVERPDGSNFTLKIRSTKLEDSAMYFCASSDGQGVVGASYNSPLHFGNGTRLTVT.